This TCR beta chain was captured by sequencing in a study of blood T cell repertoires in COVID-19 (dated by TCRdb to the early 2020s). Background for the entire study: Collaborator samples came from the United States, Italy and Spain and covered acute and convalescent phases of COVID-19. Where available, HLA class I and class II types were obtained from metadata supplied by the sample provider rather than from assay-based typing. A freely available public database, intended as a resource for researchers studying the immune response to SARS-CoV-2, is where the repertoires were released. Samples came from the ongoing ImmuneRACE study (first 160 participants) plus 1,254 subjects from 6 global collaborators. Subjects who had been exposed to COVID-19, were actively infected with it, or had recovered from it provided the deeply sampled blood TCRbeta repertoires that made up the dataset. The prospective study material was composed of cDNA or gDNA derived from T cells, B-cell-depleted T cells, or PBMCs. A de-identified subject ID, COVID-19 status, age in years and sex were almost always included in the sample metadata. Beyond this particular receptor, the publication reports: How much clinical and demographic metadata was included differed by source and by participant, and the metadata was provided uncurated.

The CDR3 measures 15 amino acids from cysteine to phenylalanine. Only CDR3 DNA is held: 45 bases, read in frame from base 1. As encoded in the germline V gene (reference sequence), CDR1 is LNHDA while CDR2 is SQIVND. Trimming leaves V shorter by 5 bases and J shorter by 6 bases, with the junction holding 12 bases beyond the gene matches. TCRbeta CDR3 regions were amplified from genomic DNA using the immunoSEQ Assay, a bias-controlled multiplex PCR. The paper's processing steps were these. Nucleated cell counts per sample were estimated from amplification of reference gene primers within the assay. To quantify the absolute abundance of each unique TCRbeta CDR3 rearrangement, sequence reads were collapsed and filtered. For each sample, productive Simpson clonality was calculated by taking the square root of Simpson's diversity index across productive rearrangements. Sourced from immuneACCESS, this table was stored by TCRdb with only in-frame sequences that have V and J called. A share of the clones is absent; for the studies checked, an unresolved V gene accounts for under half, and the remainder has no known explanation. Clone size and V and J calls were adopted from that table, with D and trimming inferred from the DNA. This sample lists approximately 110,000 clones; 75% to 90% were detected once. The leading ten clones occupy 3.2% of the sample.

Turning to this clone: Its target antigen remains unknown. Within one base of it there is no much larger clone, and no base qualities were kept.

At one collaborating source in Seattle, patients were enrolled during active infection and were followed longitudinally through the course of disease. Collaborating institutions collected whole blood in K2EDTA tubes following their own protocols. For TCRbeta analysis, collaborators shipped samples in one of three forms: frozen whole blood, isolated PBMCs, or DNA extracted from either of those sample types. The sample comprised peripheral blood. The sequence joins TRBV19 to TRBJ2-7; 8 junctional bases match TRBD1. The receptor was derived from a woman at least 80 years old with COVID-19, enrolled during active disease. The CDR3 loop reads CASSPKGATGAEQYF. In nucleotide form, the sequence is TGTGCCAGTAGTCCCAAAGGGGCGACAGGGGCCGAGCAGTACTTC.